This TCR beta chain was recorded in a study of T cells in Graves' hyperthyroidism and ophthalmopathy. Study results and caveats: By a 13 V-J model, ophthalmopathy was set apart from stable hyperthyroidism. Blood also contained most expanded thyroid clonotypes above 0.001.

Researchers amplified the TCR beta CDR3 regions from RNA transcripts. The TCR CDR3 first-round RT-PCR relied on the HTBI primer set. Via MiXCR, TCRdb re-called the multiplex PCR reads, giving one row per CDR3 protein. The sample gives some 770,000 distinct CDR3 sequences, about 16% of which show up once; over 7.5% is in the top ten. The authors deemed Graves' hyperthyroidism stable absent ophthalmopathy progression within 18 months. About this clonotype: Its specificity is unknown.

The CDR3 extends over 14 amino acids. Unmatched junction bases numbered 2, after V lost 4 bases and J lost 0 bases. CDR1 is GTSNPN and CDR2 is SVGIG in the germline V gene (reference sequence). Material for sequencing was blood. This sequence was found in a man aged 18 to 29 with Graves' hyperthyroidism. The chain links TRBV30 to TRBJ2-4, with TRBD2 matching 8 bases. The CDR3 bases are TGTGCCTGGACGGGGGGGGTAGCCAAAAACATTCAGTACTTC. Protein sequence: CAWTGGVAKNIQYF.